This T cell receptor beta chain was documented in a study of blood T cell repertoires in COVID-19. At the level of the study: The United States, Italy and Spain provided the acute and convalescent COVID-19 samples. The cDNA or gDNA used as material had been derived from T cells, B-cell-depleted T cells, or PBMCs.

Under the authors' procedure: Reference gene primer amplification gave estimated nucleated cell counts. The data were produced by immunoSEQ multiplex PCR, yet TCRdb's version contains in-frame clones alone and is incomplete. That table is the source of V, J and clone size, and D and trimming were worked out from the DNA. The table records 150,000 or so clones, 70% to 90% of them present only once. V trimming: 3 bases; J trimming: 3 bases; junction bases outside the gene matches: 1. This CDR3 has 13 amino acids. Germline CDR1 and CDR2: SEHNR and FQNEAQ (reference sequence). This TCR came from a middle-aged man with active or convalescent COVID-19. The V and J genes are TRBV7-9 and TRBJ2-5; 7 positions agree with TRBD1. What was sequenced was peripheral blood. CDR3: CASSFTGEETQYF. The CDR3 DNA follows: TGTGCCAGCAGCTTTACAGGGGAAGAGACCCAGTACTTC.